The 17 T cell receptor beta chains below all came from one sample that was sequenced in a study of CD8 T cells in ankylosing spondylitis. TCRdb re-analysed the 5' RACE reads in MiXCR, keeping a single row per CDR3 protein. The data show approximately 220,000 distinct CDR3 sequences, about a quarter seen once. Material: blood, either unsorted or a sorted T cell fraction (not recorded which). The source is a male donor with ankylosing spondylitis or in good health (not recorded which).

Many counts were recorded for this clonotype. The chain joins TRBV6-5 to TRBJ2-3; D gene unclear. This CDR3 spans 14 amino acids. CDR1 is MNHEY and CDR2 is SVGAGI in the germline V gene. V gave up 0 bases and J gave up 2 bases, with 6 bases separating them. The DNA of the CDR3 is TGTGCCAGCAGTTACTCGAGGACCACAGATACGCAGTATTTT. Protein sequence: CASSYSRTTDTQYF.

This clonotype has ten or more counts. The chain carries TRBV6-1 and TRBJ2-1, with 8 positions matching TRBD2. V lost 6 bases, J lost 5 bases, and 15 bases stayed unmatched. This CDR3 is built from 17 residues. CDR1 and CDR2 from the germline V gene are MNHNS and SASEGT. The CDR3 sequence is CASRETRWASGHNEQFF. CDR3 bases: TGTGCCAGCAGGGAAACCCGGTGGGCTAGCGGGCACAATGAGCAGTTCTTC.

The chain couples TRBV5-6 to TRBJ2-7; D is undetermined. Germline values: CDR1 SGHDT, CDR2 YYEEEE. The length of the CDR3 is 16 residues. Trimming cost V 2 bases and J 2 bases, with 17 bases left between them. DNA of the CDR3: TGTGCCAGCAGCTTAGAACTCTTCTCCCACACCTACGAGCAGTACTTC. Translating it yields CASSLELFSHTYEQYF.

This chain links TRBV12-3 or TRBV12-4 with TRBJ1-4; perhaps TRBD1 as D (5 bases). This CDR3 contains 14 residues. The germline V and J ends were trimmed by 6 bases and 7 bases, with 15 bases remaining between them. CDR3 nucleotides: TGTGCCAGCAGGCAAGGGGAGCGAAGTGAAAAACTGTTTTTT. Translating it yields CASRQGERSEKLFF.

This clonotype was observed at least ten times. The J gene is TRBJ2-7, the V gene TRBV28; 9 bases align to TRBD1. Germline CDR1 MDHEN, CDR2 SYDVKM. V was pared by 5 bases and J by 2 bases, with 7 bases of the junction left unmatched. The CDR3 is 15 residues long. In nucleotides, the CDR3 is TGTGCCAGCAGTCCCCCCCGGACAGGGGCCTACGAGCAGTACTTC. It translates to CASSPPRTGAYEQYF.

V usage is TRBV18 and J usage is TRBJ1-5; weak D call: TRBD1 (6 bases). Trimming took 5 bases from V and 5 from J, leaving 13 bases between them. This CDR3 has 14 amino acids. Germline-derived CDR1 and CDR2 are KGHSH and LQKENI. The CDR3 here is CASSSKQGDQPQHF. For the CDR3, the DNA is TGTGCCAGCTCATCTAAACAGGGAGATCAGCCCCAGCATTTT. Supplemented by reference TRBV18 and TRBJ1-5, the full variable domain reads NAGVMQNPRHLVRRRGQEARLRCSPMKGHSHVYWYRQLPEEGLKFMVYLQKENIIDESGMPKERFSAEFPKEGPSILRIQQVVRGDSAAYFCASSSKQGDQPQHFGDGTRLSIL.

As to this clonotype: A much larger clone sits a single nucleotide away, making a read error possible. The genes are TRBV29-1 and TRBJ2-5; D unclear. Trimming pared 4 bases from V and 5 bases from J, leaving 5 bases between. The length of the CDR3 is 10 residues. The germline V gene encodes CDR1 SQVTM and CDR2 ANQGSEA. The CDR3 DNA reads TGCAGCGTTGGTTGGGAGACCCAGTACTTC. Translation: CSVGWETQYF.

The chain combines TRBV20-1 with TRBJ1-1, with D unclear. V lost 6 bases to trimming and J lost 1 base, with 12 bases between them. CDR1 and CDR2 from the germline V gene are DFQATT and SNEGSKA (reference sequence). This CDR3 has 13 amino acids. The CDR3 loop reads CSAYGRTNTEAFF. CDR3 DNA sequence: TGCAGTGCATACGGACGGACGAACACTGAAGCTTTCTTT.

J is TRBJ2-7 and V is TRBV5-1; no firm D call. V shed 0 bases and J shed 4 bases, with 8 bases lying between them. CDR1 SGHRS and CDR2 YFSETQ come from the germline V gene. The CDR3 has 13 amino acids. CDR3 loop: CASSLEPPYEQYF. In DNA, the CDR3 is TGCGCCAGCAGCTTGGAGCCCCCATACGAGCAGTACTTC.

This clonotype was seen many times. The chain uses TRBV5-1 and TRBJ2-2; 11 bases fit TRBD2. Looked up from germline, CDR1 is SGHRS and CDR2 is YFSETQ. CDR3 size: 17 residues. V gave up 0 bases and J gave up 3 bases; unmatched junction bases: 4. The CDR3 sequence is CASSLGGLAGYTGELFF. The CDR3 nucleotides are TGCGCCAGCAGCTTGGGCGGACTAGCGGGCTACACCGGGGAGCTGTTTTTT.

This clonotype was seen once. The rearrangement links TRBV12-3 or TRBV12-4 to TRBJ2-7; 9 nucleotides line up with TRBD1. Trimming removed 4 bases from V and 5 bases from J; junction bases left unmatched: 3. The CDR3 totals 13 residues. Written as DNA, the CDR3 is TGTGCCAGCAGTTGGGACAGGGCTGACGAGCAGTACTTC. The encoded protein is CASSWDRADEQYF.

This clonotype showed up many times. The chain has TRBV20-1 and TRBJ2-1; D is uncertain. The CDR3 consists of 12 residues. The V end lost 3 bases, the J end lost 2 bases, and 5 bases lay between the germline ends. Germline CDR1 DFQATT, CDR2 SNEGSKA (reference sequence). Written as DNA, the CDR3 is TGCAGTGCTAGGACACCCTACAATGAGCAGTTCTTC. This sequence encodes CSARTPYNEQFF.

This clonotype was seen only a few times. The gene calls are TRBV4-2 and TRBJ2-6, with a possible D match to TRBD2 (6 bases). From germline, CDR1 is LGHNA and CDR2 YNFKEQ. This CDR3 has 20 residues. Between the trimmed V and J ends, which lost 7 bases and 1 base, there was a span of 26 bases. CDR3 residues: CASTLRGGPSENSGANVLTF. DNA of the CDR3: TGTGCCAGCACCCTCCGGGGAGGACCGAGTGAAAATTCTGGGGCCAACGTCCTGACTTTC.

The chain combines TRBV11-3 with TRBJ2-1; the match to TRBD2 covers 12 bases. This CDR3 is 15 amino acids long. Germline V gene lookup returns CDR1 SGHNT and CDR2 YENEEA. V gave up 4 bases and J gave up 3 bases; unmatched junction bases: 1. The CDR3 sequence is CASSWTSGIYNEQFF. The CDR3 coding sequence is TGTGCCAGCAGCTGGACTAGCGGGATCTACAATGAGCAGTTCTTC.

This chain links TRBV7-9 with TRBJ2-1, with no clear D. CDR1 and CDR2 from the germline V gene are SEHNR and FQNEAQ (reference sequence). This CDR3 has 13 amino acids. V was clipped by 1 base and J by 5 bases, with 6 bases between them. The CDR3 here is CASSLEENNEQFF. The DNA for the CDR3 is TGTGCCAGCAGCTTAGAGGAGAACAATGAGCAGTTCTTC.

In its sample, this clonotype was seen a few times. V usage is TRBV7-2 and J usage is TRBJ2-7; tentative D call: TRBD2 (6 bases). V was clipped by 6 bases and J by 3 bases, with 12 bases between them. CDR3 length: 13 residues. CDR1 and CDR2 from the germline V gene are SGHTA and FQGNSA. The CDR3 region has the DNA TGTGCCAGCAGGCTGGGACTGAGCTACGAGCAGTACTTC. This encodes CASRLGLSYEQYF.

This clonotype has a count of ten or more. V gene TRBV12-3 or TRBV12-4 combines with J gene TRBJ2-1; 9 bases align to TRBD2. The CDR3 loop spans 16 amino acids. The J segment lost 4 bases and the V segment lost 2 bases, leaving 6 bases of the junction unmatched. The CDR3 DNA follows: TGTGCCAGCAGTTTATCTAGCGGGGCGGGATACAATGAGCAGTTCTTC. This encodes CASSLSSGAGYNEQFF.